The present entry profiles one TCR beta chain with its context. The repertoire was sequenced with immunoSEQ multiplex PCR; TCRdb's copy has only in-frame clones and lacks some. The profile shows over 100,000 clones, about 92% of them singletons. V lost 3 bases and J 0 bases, leaving 6 bases between the germline ends. The germline V gene has CDR1 LNHDA and CDR2 SQIVND (reference sequence). The CDR3 length is 14 residues. The data are from a study of control samples from healthy donors and cancer patients. The receptor's source is a woman between 50 and 59 years old in good health. The rearrangement links TRBV19 to TRBJ1-5; D gene uncertain. Sequencing was carried out using blood. CDR3 sequence (DNA): TGTGCCAGTAGTATTAAAAGTAGCAATCAGCCCCAGCATTTT. Translated, it gives CASSIKSSNQPQHF.